The 10 T cell receptor beta chains in this list originate from one sample, sequenced in a study of T-cell reconstitution after alpha-beta-depleted transplantation in children. Unique molecular identifiers were used to barcode this TCRbeta library. MiXCR, run by TCRdb on the PCR reads, gives a single entry per CDR3 protein. Of about 440,000 distinct CDR3 sequences listed, around two fifths are singletons. Sequences were derived from PBMCs, sampled before TCRalphabeta/CD19-depleted stem cell transplant. The receptors shown here come from a girl aged 2-10 years with aplastic anemia, due to receive a stem cell transplant.

The chain recombines TRBV10-1 with TRBJ2-2, with D maybe TRBD1 (5 bases). Germline-derived CDR1 and CDR2 are WNHNN and SYGVQD (reference sequence). Trimming shortened V by 1 base and J by 6 bases, and 9 bases separated the two germline ends. This CDR3 region has 14 residues. The CDR3 bases are TGCGCCAGCAGTGAGTGGGGCCCGCCCGGGGAGCTGTTTTTT. This gives the protein CASSEWGPPGELFF.

The V call is TRBV27, the J call TRBJ2-7; tentatively, D is TRBD1 (6 bases). Germline-derived CDR1 and CDR2 are MNHEY and SMNVEV (reference sequence). Deletions cut 3 bases from V and 6 bases from J, with 9 bases between. The CDR3 runs 12 residues. CDR3 coding DNA: TGTGCCAGCAGTTTCTTACAGGGCGAGCAGTACTTC. Protein product: CASSFLQGEQYF.

This clonotype was counted between two and nine times. The chain combines TRBV18 with TRBJ2-3; D is perhaps TRBD2 (5 bases). The V and J ends lost 2 bases and 2 bases respectively, with 8 bases between them. This CDR3 has 14 residues. Germline V gene sequence: CDR1 KGHSH, CDR2 LQKENI. CDR3 residues: CASSPDYLTDTQYF. CDR3 coding DNA: TGTGCCAGCTCACCAGACTACCTCACAGATACGCAGTATTTT.

V gene TRBV5-1 combines with J gene TRBJ2-1; D possibly corresponds to TRBD2 (6 bases). Trimming removed 0 bases at V and 7 bases at J, with 14 bases between. The length of the CDR3 is 15 residues. Germline V gene sequence: CDR1 SGHRS, CDR2 YFSETQ. The CDR3 is CASSLASGFKNEQFF. The CDR3 DNA reads as TGCGCCAGCAGCTTGGCCAGCGGGTTTAAGAATGAGCAGTTCTTC.

This clonotype was detected ten times or more. The chain combines TRBV29-1 with TRBJ1-1, with 8 bases aligning to TRBD1. CDR1 and CDR2 (germline): SQVTM, ANQGSEA. This CDR3 is built from 14 residues. Losses at the gene ends were 3 bases for V and 4 bases for J; bases not matched to a gene: 7. The chain's CDR3 is CSVESRQGITEAFF. The DNA for the CDR3 is TGCAGCGTTGAGAGTCGACAGGGGATCACTGAAGCTTTCTTT.

The chain has TRBV18 and TRBJ2-3; a weak D match, TRBD2 (5 bases). Trimming stripped 2 bases from V and 3 bases from J, with 12 bases between. Germline values: CDR1 KGHSH, CDR2 LQKENI. The CDR3 loop spans 15 amino acids. In nucleotides, the CDR3 is TGTGCCAGCTCACCAATGGCGGGTTCGACAGATACGCAGTATTTT. This codes for CASSPMAGSTDTQYF.

The CDR3 DNA is TGTGCCATCAGTGATCGGCGGGCGCACACCGGGGAGCTGTTTTTT. Its translation is CAISDRRAHTGELFF. V is TRBV10-3 and J is TRBJ2-2; D might be TRBD2 (5 bases). In germline, CDR1 is ENHRY, CDR2 SYGVKD. V dropped 3 bases and J dropped 3 bases, with 11 bases sitting between them. The CDR3 totals 15 residues.

This sequence joins TRBV5-1 and TRBJ2-3; TRBD1 matches 9 bases. Germline V lookup: CDR1 SGHRS, CDR2 YFSETQ. With V trimmed by 6 bases and J by 6 bases, 8 bases remained unmatched. This CDR3 is built from 14 residues. CDR3 DNA: TGCGCCAGCACCCTGACAGGGGGAGGGGATACGCAGTATTTT. It yields the protein CASTLTGGGDTQYF.

J is TRBJ2-3 and V is TRBV12-3 or TRBV12-4; no definite D call. Deletions cut 2 bases from V and 6 bases from J, with 12 bases between. CDR3 length equals 14 residues. The DNA for the CDR3 is TGTGCCAGCAGTTTACCGGCTGCCCCGGATACGCAGTATTTT. Translation gives CASSLPAAPDTQYF.

V is TRBV3-1 and J is TRBJ2-5, with D uncertain. This CDR3 has 14 amino acids. V shed 2 bases and J shed 5 bases, with 12 bases lying between them. CDR1 and CDR2 (germline): LGHDT, YNNKEL (reference sequence). The CDR3: CASSQLIASETQYF. For the CDR3, the DNA is TGTGCCAGCAGCCAACTAATAGCCTCGGAGACCCAGTACTTC.